This T cell receptor beta chain was found in a study of blood T cell repertoires in COVID-19. Background on the study: Samples representing acute and convalescent COVID-19 were sourced from the United States, Italy and Spain.

Sequencing used immunoSEQ multiplex PCR; TCRdb keeps in-frame clones, though not all of them. The sample lists around 170,000 clones, about 85% seen once, with roughly 25% in the top ten. The CDR3 spans 13 residues. V was cut by 1 base and J by 4 bases, with 3 bases left in between. Per germline, CDR1 KGHDR and CDR2 SFDVKD. The chain recombines TRBV24-1 with TRBJ2-2; D is uncertain. The receptor comes from a man in his fifties or sixties with acute or convalescent COVID-19. The sample comprised peripheral blood. CDR3 DNA sequence: TGTGCCACCAGTGATTTCGGCACCGGGGAGCTGTTTTTT. Protein: CATSDFGTGELFF.